The clone carrying this T cell receptor beta chain has only a few counts. Its specificity is not known. Methods used by the authors: Clinicopathological groups supplied CDR3 differences that were used to build a distant-metastasis classifier for papillary thyroid cancer. From the PCR reads, TCRdb re-called clones with MiXCR. The V and J calls and clone size come from TCRdb's table, not from the authors' own analysis. The repertoire includes 32,000 or so clones, around a fifth of them detected once, and about 7.8% sits in the top ten. Per the germline V gene, CDR1 is MNHGY and CDR2 is SVAAGI. The V and J ends lost 4 bases and 6 bases respectively, with 3 bases between them. This CDR3 is built from 11 residues. The entry originates in a study of metastatic and nonmetastatic thyroid tumors. Study-wide points: Reported TCR beta diversity, measured in blood and tumor, was significantly higher for malignant thyroid tumors than for benign nodules.

Patients had received no treatment of any kind before thyroid surgery. This sequence was found in a female donor with papillary thyroid cancer or a benign thyroid nodule (not recorded which). Some clones in this sample may be carry-over from other donors' samples. The V gene is TRBV6-9, the J gene TRBJ2-2; D not certain. The sequenced sample consisted of blood. The CDR3 protein is CASSSAGELFF. CDR3 nucleotides: TGTGCCAGCAGTTCTGCCGGGGAGCTGTTTTTT.